The next 5 T cell receptor beta chains were all read from a single sample in a study of blood T cell repertoires in COVID-19. Clones were sequenced by immunoSEQ multiplex PCR, and TCRdb holds only the in-frame ones, with some missing. The sample contains some 270,000 clones, around nine tenths of which appear only once. Sequences were obtained from peripheral blood. The receptors stem from a man aged 35-49 years with active or convalescent COVID-19.

The chain links TRBV19 to TRBJ1-5, with 12 bases aligning to TRBD1. Germline V gene lookup returns CDR1 LNHDA and CDR2 SQIVND (reference sequence). The CDR3 extends over 17 amino acids. Trimming removed 2 bases from V and 7 bases from J; junction bases left unmatched: 9. CDR3 sequence: CASSISRGTGGDQPQHF. For the CDR3, the DNA is TGTGCCAGTAGTATATCGCGCGGGACAGGGGGCGACCAGCCCCAGCATTTT.

The chain has TRBV5-1 and TRBJ2-5, with TRBD2 as a possible D gene (7 bases). Germline V gene sequence: CDR1 SGHRS, CDR2 YFSETQ. Trimming took 0 bases from V and 9 from J, leaving 24 bases between them. CDR3 length: 17 residues. The CDR3 DNA is TGCGCCAGCAGCTTGGGCGCGGGGGCCCAGGTTAGTTGGGCCCAGTACTTC. It is translated as CASSLGAGAQVSWAQYF.

This chain links TRBV6-5 with TRBJ1-3; tentatively, D is TRBD1 (5 bases). V lost 2 bases and J 3 bases, leaving 11 bases between the germline ends. This CDR3 has 15 amino acids. Germline V gene data show CDR1 as MNHEY and CDR2 as SVGAGI. This chain's CDR3 is CASSYLRDCGNTIYF. In DNA, the CDR3 is TGTGCCAGCAGTTACCTCCGGGACTGTGGAAACACCATATATTTT.

The V and J genes are TRBV7-9 and TRBJ2-1; TRBD1 agrees at 11 bases. The germline CDR1 and CDR2 sequences are SEHNR and FQNEAQ (reference sequence). Unmatched junction bases numbered 7, after V lost 4 bases and J lost 8 bases. The CDR3 is made up of 15 amino acids. CDR3 nucleotides: TGTGCCAGCAGCTGGGGACAGGGGGAGTTCGATGAGCAGTTCTTC. Protein sequence: CASSWGQGEFDEQFF.

The chain carries TRBV5-3 and TRBJ1-4; D is undetermined. TRBV5-3 is treated as an ORF (open reading frame) with a function not yet certain. V was trimmed by 4 bases and J by 5 bases, leaving 21 bases between them. The CDR3 extends over 17 amino acids. This chain's CDR3 is CARSNPRTPRPNEKLFF. For the CDR3, the DNA is TGTGCCAGAAGCAACCCTAGGACTCCTCGACCGAATGAAAAACTGTTTTTT.